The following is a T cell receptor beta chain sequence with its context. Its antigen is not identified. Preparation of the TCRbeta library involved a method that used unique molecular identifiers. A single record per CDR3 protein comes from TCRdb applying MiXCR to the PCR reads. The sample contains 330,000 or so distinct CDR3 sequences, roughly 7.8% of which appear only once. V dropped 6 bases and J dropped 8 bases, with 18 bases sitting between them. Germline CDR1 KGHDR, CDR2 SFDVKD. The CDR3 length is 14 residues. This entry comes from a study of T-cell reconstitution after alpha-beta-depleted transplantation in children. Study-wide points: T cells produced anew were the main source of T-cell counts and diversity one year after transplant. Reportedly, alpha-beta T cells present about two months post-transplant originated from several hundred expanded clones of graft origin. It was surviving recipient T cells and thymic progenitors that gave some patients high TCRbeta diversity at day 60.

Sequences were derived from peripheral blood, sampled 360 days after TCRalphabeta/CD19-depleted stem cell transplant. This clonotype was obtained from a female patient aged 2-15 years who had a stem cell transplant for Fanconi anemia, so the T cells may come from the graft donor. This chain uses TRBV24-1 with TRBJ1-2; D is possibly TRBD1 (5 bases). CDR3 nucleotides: TGTGCCACCAGTTCATCGCCAGGGTCTGGAGGCTACACCTTC. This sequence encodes CATSSSPGSGGYTF.